These 14 T cell receptor beta chains were all obtained from the same sample, sequenced in a study of cytomegalovirus exposure and HLA in healthy donors (dated by TCRdb to 2017 to 2019). To prepare the library, the immunoSEQ multiplex PCR assay was applied. For the multiplex PCR, a mixture combining 60 forward primers for TCR Vbeta segments and 13 reverse primers for TCR Jbeta segments was used. The immuneACCESS repertoire file appears here via TCRdb, limited to in-frame rearrangements. These files lack a portion of the clones; in checked studies, under half of the deficit traces to unresolved V genes, and the cause of the others is not known. Across this sample there are roughly 170,000 clones, with 80% seen only once. Clones ranked in the top ten supply 0.65% of the sample. Sample: PBMCs. These receptors all stem from a boy aged 5-17 years in good health and CMV-seronegative.

V usage is TRBV4-3 and J usage is TRBJ2-7, with D tentatively TRBD1 (5 bases). Germline V CDR1 and CDR2: LGHNA, YSLEER. V lost 6 bases to trimming and J lost 1 base, with 10 bases between them. This CDR3 has 13 residues. CDR3 sequence (DNA): TGCGCCAGCAGGATGCCAGGGTCCTACGAGCAGTACTTC. Its protein product is CASRMPGSYEQYF.

The chain has TRBV2 and TRBJ2-7; 9 nucleotides align to TRBD2. V gave up 4 bases and J gave up 2 bases; unmatched junction bases: 6. The CDR3 spans 15 residues. CDR1 is SNHLY, CDR2 FYNNEI, per germline. The CDR3 nucleotides read TGTGCCAGCAGTGTAAGGACTAGCGAAGCCTACGAGCAGTACTTC. Encoded protein: CASSVRTSEAYEQYF.

The chain combines TRBV23-1 with TRBJ1-6; 7 nucleotides line up with TRBD1. TRBV23-1 counts as an open reading frame of uncertain function. This CDR3 spans 15 amino acids. With 3 bases clipped from V and 8 bases from J, the junction kept 7 bases outside the gene matches. CDR3 sequence reads: CASSHFTRGDSPLHF. The CDR3 DNA sequence: TGCGCCAGCAGTCATTTTACCAGGGGGGATTCACCCCTCCACTTT.

The chain links TRBV7-3 to TRBJ2-3; perhaps TRBD2 as D (6 bases). V shed 5 bases and J shed 8 bases, with 11 bases lying between them. The CDR3 is made up of 12 amino acids. The V gene's germline CDR1 is SGHTA and CDR2 FQGTGA. In DNA, the CDR3 is TGTGCCAGCAGCCCCCAGGAGGGTACGCAGTATTTT. This gives the protein CASSPQEGTQYF.

The chain joins TRBV19 to TRBJ2-5; 12 bases match TRBD2. Germline CDR1 reads LNHDA; CDR2 reads SQIVND (reference sequence). CDR3 size: 15 residues. V was clipped by 5 bases and J by 2 bases; unmatched bases: 3. The CDR3 spells CASSPTSGRQETQYF. The CDR3 nucleotides are TGTGCCAGTAGTCCCACTAGCGGGAGGCAAGAGACCCAGTACTTC. Complete variable domain (other parts from reference TRBV19 and TRBJ2-5): DGGITQSPKYLFRKEGQNVTLSCEQNLNHDAMYWYRQDPGQGLRLIYYSQIVNDFQKGDIAEGYSVSREKKESFPLTVTSAQKNPTAFYLCASSPTSGRQETQYFGPGTRLLVL.

The rearrangement joins TRBV6-1 to TRBJ2-6; D call uncertain. Germline CDR1 MNHNS, CDR2 SASEGT. Deletions cut 7 bases from V and 0 bases from J, with 10 bases between. CDR3 length: 15 residues. For the CDR3, the DNA is TGTGCCAGCACAGAAAGTGACTCTGGGGCCAACGTCCTGACTTTC. Protein sequence: CASTESDSGANVLTF.

The V and J genes are TRBV7-6 and TRBJ2-6; D is unclear. Trimming shortened V by 6 bases and J by 1 base, and 13 bases separated the two germline ends. The CDR3 runs to 16 residues. CDR1 SGHVS and CDR2 FNYEAQ come from the germline V gene. The CDR3 DNA reads TGTGCCAGCAGTGAAAGACCAGGATCTGGGGCCAACGTCCTGACTTTC. Its translation: CASSERPGSGANVLTF. The variable domain in full, with the rest retrieved from reference TRBV7-6 and TRBJ2-6, is GAGVSQSPRYKVTKRGQDVALRCDPISGHVSLYWYRQALGQGPEFLTYFNYEAQQDKSGLPNDRFSAERPEGSISTLTIQRTEQRDSAMYRCASSERPGSGANVLTFGAGSRLTVL.

This clone was seen once. The gene calls are TRBV5-1 and TRBJ1-3, with D tentatively TRBD1 (6 bases). Germline V gives CDR1 SGHRS, CDR2 YFSETQ. V was pared by 4 bases and J by 4 bases, with 18 bases between. CDR3 size: 16 residues. The CDR3 DNA reads as TGCGCCAGCAGCGTCGAGACAGGCATCCTCGGAAACACCATATATTTT. It codes for CASSVETGILGNTIYF.

This chain joins TRBV7-6 and TRBJ2-5; 8 bases line up with TRBD1. Germline values: CDR1 SGHVS, CDR2 FNYEAQ. The CDR3 is 15 amino acids. V was pared by 6 bases and J by 5 bases, with 11 bases of the junction left unmatched. The CDR3 sequence: CASRNLRGTGETQYF. CDR3 DNA sequence: TGTGCCAGCAGAAACCTCAGGGGGACAGGCGAGACCCAGTACTTC.

This clone was detected a few times. The gene calls are TRBV5-4 and TRBJ2-7; possible D gene TRBD1, 6 bases. The CDR3 extends over 15 amino acids. V shed 3 bases and J shed 1 base, with 14 bases lying between them. Germline V CDR1 and CDR2: SGHNT, YYREEE (reference sequence). The CDR3 nucleotides are TGTGCCAGCAGCTCCGGAGACAGGCAATCCTACGAGCAGTACTTC. Residues: CASSSGDRQSYEQYF.

This chain connects TRBV9 to TRBJ2-1, with 8 bases identical to TRBD1. Losses at the gene ends were 3 bases for V and 7 bases for J; bases not matched to a gene: 15. Germline V gives CDR1 SGDLS, CDR2 YYNGEE. This CDR3 has 17 amino acids. DNA of the CDR3: TGTGCCAGCAGCGCCGGTCCCGGCGGCAGGGGGCGAAATGAGCAGTTCTTC. Its protein product is CASSAGPGGRGRNEQFF.

This chain links TRBV27 with TRBJ2-7, with TRBD1 identical over 11 bases. The CDR3 contains 15 residues. The V gene's germline CDR1 is MNHEY and CDR2 SMNVEV (reference sequence). Germline trimming cut 5 bases from V and 4 bases from J; bases unmatched to any gene: 7. The CDR3 region has the DNA TGTGCCAGCAGTCGGCCGGGACAGGGGGGTTACGAGCAGTACTTC. This encodes CASSRPGQGGYEQYF.

V gene TRBV2 combines with J gene TRBJ2-7, with 9 nucleotides matching TRBD1. In germline, CDR1 is SNHLY, CDR2 FYNNEI. The CDR3 covers 14 residues. V was pared by 6 bases and J by 7 bases, with 10 bases of the junction left unmatched. CDR3 in DNA: TGTGCCAGCAGACCGGACAGGGGTGGAGGGGAGCAGTACTTC. This sequence encodes CASRPDRGGGEQYF.

This clone was recorded once. The DNA of the CDR3 is TGTGCCAGCAGTTCAAACAGGGCGAACTCTGGGGCCAACGTCCTGACTTTC. It translates to CASSSNRANSGANVLTF. The genes are TRBV27 and TRBJ2-6, with a possible D match to TRBD1 (6 bases). The CDR3 runs to 17 residues. CDR1 is MNHEY and CDR2 is SMNVEV in the germline V gene (reference sequence). V was clipped by 4 bases and J by 0 bases, with 13 bases between them.